The clone carrying this T cell receptor beta chain was recorded once. As yet, its antigen is unknown. This record comes from a study of T cell clonotyping in hematopoietic cell transplantation. The study's findings and limits: After transplant, recipient diversity fell while pathologically expanded clonotypes grew through day 180. Graft donor and pretransplant recipient Inverse Simpson Index values predicted broader posttransplant TCR diversity. Cells were unsorted, so CD4 and CD8 contributions were not separated.

V trimming: 2 bases; J trimming: 5 bases; junction bases outside the gene matches: 11. Germline values: CDR1 SQVTM, CDR2 ANQGSEA. The CDR3 contains 16 residues. Profiled with immunoSEQ multiplex PCR; TCRdb holds only in-frame clones, not every one. Seen here are some 17,000 clones, almost 90% observed once, and the top ten hold 2.7%. The V call is TRBV29-1, the J call TRBJ2-5, with TRBD2 matching 10 bases. The source of this sequence is a man aged 45 to 65 in good health. Some clones in this sample may be carry-over from other donors' samples. Sequencing was carried out using peripheral blood mononuclear cells. CDR3 sequence: CSVERQRGGLRETQYF. CDR3 coding DNA: TGCAGCGTTGAAAGGCAGCGGGGGGGCCTTCGGGAGACCCAGTACTTC.